The 13 T cell receptor beta chains below come from one sample, sequenced in a study of siplizumab effects on memory and regulatory T cells. TCRdb's copy holds only in-frame clones and misses some; the assay was immunoSEQ multiplex PCR. The sample shows around 78,000 clones, about 90% of them seen only once. The material sequenced was CD8+ T cells sorted from blood. Every receptor here comes from a human donor in good health.

This sequence joins TRBV4-1 and TRBJ2-7; weak D call: TRBD2 (7 bases). V was trimmed by 2 bases and J by 7 bases, leaving 12 bases between them. Germline V gene lookup returns CDR1 MGHRA and CDR2 YSYEKL. This CDR3 spans 13 amino acids. DNA of the CDR3: TGCGCCAGCAGCCAATGGGGGGGCCAGGAGCAGTACTTC. Protein: CASSQWGGQEQYF.

This sequence joins TRBV7-8 and TRBJ1-4; 8 bases are a match to TRBD1. The length of the CDR3 is 16 residues. J gave up 8 bases and V 3 bases, and 11 bases lay outside the gene matches. Germline values: CDR1 SGHVS, CDR2 FQNEAQ. The chain's CDR3 is CASSLFTSGGKEKLFF. CDR3 DNA sequence: TGTGCCAGCAGCTTGTTCACCTCAGGGGGCAAGGAAAAACTGTTTTTT.

V is TRBV6-6 and J is TRBJ2-2; 10 bases line up with TRBD1. CDR1 MNHNY and CDR2 SVGAGI come from the germline V gene (reference sequence). CDR3 length: 15 amino acids. The V gene end was trimmed by 6 bases and the J gene end by 2 bases; junction bases not matched to a gene: 3. The chain's CDR3 is CASSPTGGNTGELFF. CDR3 in DNA: TGTGCCAGCAGCCCGACAGGGGGCAACACCGGGGAGCTGTTTTTT.

The chain employs TRBV6-6 and TRBJ1-2, with TRBD1 as a possible D gene (5 bases). Trimming left V 7 bases short and J 0 bases short, with 12 bases between. The V gene's germline CDR1 is MNHNY and CDR2 SVGAGI (reference sequence). This CDR3 has 14 residues. CDR3 DNA: TGTGCCAGCACCGGGGCGCAAGCTAACTATGGCTACACCTTC. Residues: CASTGAQANYGYTF.

This chain connects TRBV27 to TRBJ1-5; 8 bases line up with TRBD1. Germline CDR1 MNHEY, CDR2 SMNVEV (reference sequence). Losses at the gene ends were 0 bases for V and 2 bases for J; bases not matched to a gene: 3. This CDR3 has 16 amino acids. The CDR3 coding sequence is TGTGCCAGCAGTTTATCGGACAGGGAGGGCAATCAGCCCCAGCATTTT. Amino acid sequence: CASSLSDREGNQPQHF.

A few counts support this clone. The CDR3 sequence: CAISDPGNQPQHF. The CDR3 nucleotides read TGTGCCATCAGTGACCCCGGGAATCAGCCCCAGCATTTT. This chain links TRBV10-3 with TRBJ1-5; D is unclear. Germline values: CDR1 ENHRY, CDR2 SYGVKD. With 3 bases removed from V and 4 bases from J, the gap between germline ends came to 7 bases. This CDR3 is 13 amino acids long.

Here the CDR3 reads CASSLGRGLEAFF. The CDR3 DNA follows: TGTGCCAGCAGCTTGGGAAGGGGACTAGAAGCTTTCTTT. The rearrangement joins TRBV11-2 to TRBJ1-1; D is possibly TRBD1 (5 bases). Germline lookup yields CDR1 SGHAT and CDR2 FQNNGV. The CDR3 contains 13 residues. Trimming took 3 bases from V and 8 from J, leaving 13 bases between them.

CDR3 protein: CASSLWDRDGYTF. CDR3 bases: TGTGCCAGCAGCCTGTGGGACAGGGATGGCTACACCTTC. This chain links TRBV7-9 with TRBJ1-2, with TRBD1 identical over 9 bases. The CDR3 covers 13 residues. V was clipped by 5 bases and J by 6 bases; unmatched bases: 4. In germline, CDR1 is SEHNR, CDR2 FQNEAQ (reference sequence).

This chain links TRBV13 with TRBJ2-7; TRBD2 aligns across 8 bases. J lost 1 base, V lost 6 bases, and 8 bases had no gene match. In germline, CDR1 is PRHDT, CDR2 FYEKMQ (reference sequence). There are 15 residues in the CDR3. CDR3 sequence (DNA): TGTGCCAGCAGAACCCGGGGGGGGCGGTCCTACGAGCAGTACTTC. It yields the protein CASRTRGGRSYEQYF. The full variable domain, in which reference TRBV13 and TRBJ2-7 provide the parts outside the CDR3, is AAGVIQSPRHLIKEKRETATLKCYPIPRHDTVYWYQQGPGQDPQFLISFYEKMQSDKGSIPDRFSAQQFSDYHSELNMSSLELGDSALYFCASRTRGGRSYEQYFGPGTRLTVT.

This sequence joins TRBV27 and TRBJ2-5; 7 bases are a match to TRBD2. The ends lost 2 bases at V and 0 bases at J; junction bases unmatched: 12. The germline V gene encodes CDR1 MNHEY and CDR2 SMNVEV (reference sequence). This CDR3 has 18 amino acids. The CDR3 protein is CASSLRGEWARYQETQYF. The CDR3 region has the DNA TGTGCCAGCAGTTTACGGGGGGAGTGGGCCAGGTACCAAGAGACCCAGTACTTC.

This clone was recorded only once. The V call is TRBV5-1, the J call TRBJ2-2; no clear D. The CDR3 is 15 amino acids. V lost 4 bases to trimming and J lost 7 bases, with 17 bases between them. Per germline, CDR1 SGHRS and CDR2 YFSETQ. CDR3 protein: CASSDPGFLGGELFF. CDR3 coding DNA: TGCGCCAGCAGCGATCCGGGCTTTTTGGGCGGGGAGCTGTTTTTT.

The V call is TRBV6-5, the J call TRBJ1-2; TRBD1 might be the D (5 bases). In germline, CDR1 is MNHEY, CDR2 SVGAGI. The CDR3 runs 12 residues. The CDR3 reads CAVGGLVYGYTF. DNA of the CDR3: TGTGCGGTTGGGGGATTAGTCTATGGCTACACCTTC.

This clone has only a few counts. The chain is built from TRBV6-1 and TRBJ2-7, with TRBD2 identical over 10 bases. The V gene end was trimmed by 0 bases and the J gene end by 4 bases; junction bases not matched to a gene: 6. The CDR3 spans 16 residues. The germline V gene has CDR1 MNHNS and CDR2 SASEGT. Here the CDR3 reads CASSEAPSGSGYEQYF. The CDR3, as DNA: TGTGCCAGCAGTGAAGCGCCTAGCGGGAGCGGGTACGAGCAGTACTTC.